The 18 T cell receptor beta chains below come from one sample, sequenced in a study of beta chain features in type 1 diabetes. Expressed TCRB transcripts were sequenced because the isolated RNA had all been reverse transcribed beforehand. The repertoire was sequenced with immunoSEQ multiplex PCR; TCRdb's copy has only in-frame clones and lacks some. The sample records 130,000 to 150,000 clones, about 7% being singletons. Sequencing was carried out using central memory CD4+ T cells from blood. These receptors came from a woman aged 25 to 39 in good health.

The CDR3 DNA reads as TGTGCCTGGAGCGTGGGTTTAGGGGACAGTAACTATGGCTACACCTTC. Amino acids: CAWSVGLGDSNYGYTF. The chain carries TRBV30 and TRBJ1-2; 7 bases match TRBD1. V lost 3 bases and J lost 1; bases outside the gene matches: 11. The CDR3 spans 16 residues. CDR1 and CDR2 from the germline V gene are GTSNPN and SVGIG (reference sequence).

CDR3 DNA sequence: TGTGCCAGCAGCTTAGAGGGAGCGGGGGGCTACGAGCAGTACTTC. This codes for CASSLEGAGGYEQYF. The chain couples TRBV7-2 to TRBJ2-7, with 9 bases matching TRBD2. The germline gives CDR1 SGHTA, CDR2 FQGNSA. V was clipped by 1 base and J by 3 bases; unmatched bases: 4. The CDR3 consists of 15 residues.

This clone was detected only a few times. V gene TRBV7-3 combines with J gene TRBJ2-6; no firm D call. The ends were cut back, 5 bases at V and 1 base at J, with 9 bases in the middle. Germline CDR1 and CDR2: SGHTA and FQGTGA. The CDR3 consists of 15 residues. CDR3 nucleotides: TGTGCCAGCAGCGGCAGTAATTCTGGGGCCAACGTCCTGACTTTC. Translating it yields CASSGSNSGANVLTF.

The chain has TRBV2 and TRBJ2-1, with 10 nucleotides matching TRBD2. Losses at the gene ends were 5 bases for V and 1 base for J; bases not matched to a gene: 20. The CDR3 loop spans 21 amino acids. Germline V gene data show CDR1 as SNHLY and CDR2 as FYNNEI. DNA of the CDR3: TGTGCCAGCAGTCCTATTCCGGGACAGTCTAGCGGGAGAGGTTCCTACAATGAGCAGTTCTTC. This gives the protein CASSPIPGQSSGRGSYNEQFF.

The chain is built from TRBV7-8 and TRBJ2-5; 11 bases agree with TRBD1. The germline gives CDR1 SGHVS, CDR2 FQNEAQ. CDR3 length equals 15 residues. J gave up 5 bases and V 3 bases, and 5 bases lay outside the gene matches. The CDR3, as DNA: TGTGCCAGCAGCTTTACGGACAGGGGGCAGGAGACCCAGTACTTC. Amino acid sequence: CASSFTDRGQETQYF.

This clone was seen a handful of times. J is TRBJ1-5 and V is TRBV4-2; TRBD1 is a possible D gene (6 bases). The CDR3 is made up of 19 amino acids. Trimming removed 0 bases from V and 3 bases from J, with 21 bases in between. CDR1 and CDR2 (germline): LGHNA, YNFKEQ. The chain's CDR3 is CASSQDPPRHDRTNQPQHF. The CDR3 DNA reads as TGTGCCAGCAGCCAAGATCCTCCAAGGCATGACAGGACCAATCAGCCCCAGCATTTT.

This clone was detected many times. The chain carries TRBV18 and TRBJ2-6; TRBD1 is a possible D gene (5 bases). The CDR3 runs 15 residues. CDR1 and CDR2 (germline): KGHSH, LQKENI. V lost 2 bases, J lost 4 bases, and 9 bases lay in between. CDR3 region: CASSPSGQGANVLTF. The CDR3, as DNA: TGTGCCAGCTCACCATCAGGGCAAGGGGCCAACGTCCTGACTTTC. The variable domain in full, with the rest retrieved from reference TRBV18 and TRBJ2-6, is NAGVMQNPRHLVRRRGQEARLRCSPMKGHSHVYWYRQLPEEGLKFMVYLQKENIIDESGMPKERFSAEFPKEGPSILRIQQVVRGDSAAYFCASSPSGQGANVLTFGAGSRLTVL.

The rearrangement joins TRBV7-3 to TRBJ2-5, with D perhaps TRBD1 (8 bases). The V end was cut by 5 bases, the J end by 5 bases, with 18 bases between. There are 15 residues in the CDR3. Germline CDR1 SGHTA, CDR2 FQGTGA. CDR3 nucleotide sequence: TGTGCCAGCAGCCGTAACACAGGGGGGGGTGAGACCCAGTACTTC. Residues: CASSRNTGGGETQYF. The whole variable domain, filled in from reference TRBV7-3 and TRBJ2-5, reads GAGVSQTPSNKVTEKGKYVELRCDPISGHTALYWYRQSLGQGPEFLIYFQGTGAADDSGLPNDRFFAVRPEGSVSTLKIQRTERGDSAVYLCASSRNTGGGETQYFGPGTRLLVL.

This clone was observed a handful of times. V and J are TRBV5-1 and TRBJ2-6; 9 bases are shared with TRBD1. Germline V gene data show CDR1 as SGHRS and CDR2 as YFSETQ. Unmatched junction bases numbered 4, after V lost 3 bases and J lost 0 bases. CDR3 length equals 17 residues. The CDR3 spells CASSSGTGFSGANVLTF. The CDR3 DNA reads as TGCGCCAGCAGCTCCGGGACAGGGTTCTCTGGGGCCAACGTCCTGACTTTC. Full variable domain (outside the CDR3, taken from reference TRBV5-1 and TRBJ2-6): KAGVTQTPRYLIKTRGQQVTLSCSPISGHRSVSWYQQTPGQGLQFLFEYFSETQRNKGNFPGRFSGRQFSNSRSEMNVSTLELGDSALYLCASSSGTGFSGANVLTFGAGSRLTVL.

The rearrangement joins TRBV6-5 to TRBJ1-5; no reliable D call. Germline CDR1 is MNHEY and CDR2 is SVGAGI. Trimming cost V 2 bases and J 4 bases, with 6 bases left between them. The CDR3 loop spans 13 amino acids. The CDR3 sequence is CASSYQQNQPQHF. The CDR3 nucleotides read TGTGCCAGCAGTTACCAACAGAATCAGCCCCAGCATTTT.

The chain uses TRBV10-2 and TRBJ2-3, with 11 bases matching TRBD2. This CDR3 comprises 14 residues. The V segment lost 5 bases and the J segment 6 bases; nucleotides outside the gene matches: 4. Germline assignment: CDR1 WSHSY and CDR2 SAAADI. The CDR3 DNA is TGCGCCAGCAGTATAGCGGGAGGGGGGGATACGCAGTATTTT. Its protein product is CASSIAGGGDTQYF.

Only a few counts were recorded for this clone. J is TRBJ2-1 and V is TRBV7-3, with D perhaps matching TRBD1 (5 bases). Per the germline V gene, CDR1 is SGHTA and CDR2 is FQGTGA. The CDR3 has 15 amino acids. The V end lost 1 base, the J end lost 1 base, and 8 bases lay between the germline ends. CDR3 sequence reads: CASSLMQGSYNEQFF. CDR3 sequence (DNA): TGTGCCAGCAGCTTAATGCAGGGTTCCTACAATGAGCAGTTCTTC.

The V and J genes are TRBV29-1 and TRBJ1-1, with a possible D match to TRBD1 (6 bases). Germline V gene sequence: CDR1 SQVTM, CDR2 ANQGSEA. The length of the CDR3 is 14 residues. The germline V and J ends were trimmed by 7 bases and 4 bases, with 19 bases remaining between them. The CDR3 sequence is CSGRTGYVGTEAFF. The DNA for the CDR3 is TGCAGCGGCCGAACAGGGTATGTGGGCACTGAAGCTTTCTTT.

This clone has only a few counts. The chain joins TRBV4-3 to TRBJ2-1; maybe TRBD1 (6 bases). Trimming pared 1 base from V and 4 bases from J, leaving 11 bases between. CDR1 is LGHNA and CDR2 is YSLEER in the germline V gene. The CDR3 covers 15 residues. CDR3: CASSQGQGPYNEQFF. The CDR3 DNA is TGCGCCAGCAGCCAAGGGCAGGGGCCTTACAATGAGCAGTTCTTC.

The V gene is TRBV7-2, the J gene TRBJ1-1; D gene unclear. The length of the CDR3 is 13 residues. The germline V gene has CDR1 SGHTA and CDR2 FQGNSA. The V end was cut by 3 bases, the J end by 7 bases, with 12 bases between. The CDR3 nucleotides read TGTGCCAGCAGCTTGGGTACAGCCCTTGAAGCTTTCTTT. Protein sequence: CASSLGTALEAFF.

This clone was detected a few times. This rearrangement joins TRBV7-2 to TRBJ2-3; 12 bases align to TRBD2. The CDR3 is 15 residues long. V lost 1 base and J lost 8; bases outside the gene matches: 4. From germline, CDR1 is SGHTA and CDR2 FQGNSA. The CDR3, as DNA: TGTGCCAGCAGCTTAGATCTAGCGGGAGGGGGTACGCAGTATTTT. Protein: CASSLDLAGGGTQYF.

CDR3 DNA sequence: TGCGCCAGCAGCCCCCAAGGAGGCTATGGCTACACCTTC. This encodes CASSPQGGYGYTF. The chain links TRBV4-1 to TRBJ1-2; D not resolved. Germline values: CDR1 MGHRA, CDR2 YSYEKL. CDR3 length: 13 amino acids. Trimming shortened V by 4 bases and J by 4 bases, and 10 bases separated the two germline ends.

This clone was counted between two and nine times. V and J are TRBV7-9 and TRBJ1-3, with D uncertain. CDR3 size: 17 residues. The germline V gene encodes CDR1 SEHNR and CDR2 FQNEAQ (reference sequence). The V gene lost 5 bases and the J gene lost 1 base, with 18 bases spanning the gap. The CDR3 nucleotides are TGTGCCAGCAGCCTCACCGGAGGAGGCCAATCTGGAAACACCATATATTTT. Protein sequence: CASSLTGGGQSGNTIYF.